These T cell receptor beta chains were read from a single sample in a study of beta chain features in type 1 diabetes. Generated by immunoSEQ multiplex PCR, the TCRdb table keeps only in-frame clones and is missing some. The sample lists about 290,000 clones, under 8.5% occurring once. The material sequenced was central memory CD4+ T cells from blood. The receptors originated from a woman aged 18-29 years in good health. Each CDR3 is given with its conserved first and last residue. The order of the fields is V gene, D gene, J gene, clone size, CDR3 DNA, CDR3 protein. D genes are given only for firm matches. Not all rows give a size; the values are once, few, many and, for expanded clones, a class.

TRBV19,TRBD1,TRBJ2-1,many,TGTGCCAGTAGGGCGACCTACAGGGGGCGAGCCTACAATGAGCAGTTCTTC,CASRATYRGRAYNEQFF
TRBV12-5,TRBD1,TRBJ2-2,few,TGTGCTAGTGGTTTGGCTACAGGACAGGGAACCGGGGAGCTGTTTTTT,CASGLATGQGTGELFF
TRBV6-6,TRBD1,TRBJ2-3,many,TGTGCCAGCAGTCCGGGACAGGGTCGCACAGATACGCAGTATTTT,CASSPGQGRTDTQYF
TRBV5-1,TRBD2,TRBJ2-5,few,TGCGCCAGCAGCTTTGGGGGAGGGGAGACCCAGTACTTC,CASSFGGGETQYF
TRBV4-1,TRBD2,TRBJ2-7,-,TGCGCCAGCAGCCCACTAACTAGCGGGAGGTTCGAGCAGTACTTC,CASSPLTSGRFEQYF
TRBV6-5,-,TRBJ2-5,-,TGTGCCAGCAGTTACTTGGGGACCCAGTACTTC,CASSYLGTQYF
TRBV2,TRBD1,TRBJ1-5,many,TGTGCCAGCAGCGGACAGGGCAATCAGCCCCAGCATTTT,CASSGQGNQPQHF
TRBV10-3,-,TRBJ1-3,many,TGTGCCATCAGTGAGTCAAACCCCAGCACCATATATTTT,CAISESNPSTIYF
TRBV2,-,TRBJ2-6,few,TGTGCCAGCAGTTTTCAGTCTGGGGCCAACGTCCTGACTTTC,CASSFQSGANVLTF
TRBV9,-,TRBJ2-5,few,TGTGCCAGCAGCGTAGTGGCCCGGCCCCAAGAGACCCAGTACTTC,CASSVVARPQETQYF
TRBV30,-,TRBJ1-5,few,TGTGCCTGGAGTAAGAGACAGCCTAGTCAGCCCCAGCATTTT,CAWSKRQPSQPQHF
TRBV4-2,-,TRBJ1-1,many,TGTGCCAGCAGCCATGAGGCCACGGGGGCACGAACTGAAGCTTTCTTT,CASSHEATGARTEAFF
TRBV7-9,-,TRBJ2-4,many,TGTGCCAGCAGCTTAAGCGAGGGACACGGCGAGAACATTCAGTACTTC,CASSLSEGHGENIQYF
TRBV18,-,TRBJ1-6,-,TGTGCCAGCTCACCACAGGCCACTAATTCACCCCTCCACTTT,CASSPQATNSPLHF
TRBV20-1,TRBD2,TRBJ2-1,-,TGCAGTGGCGGGAGGGATGAGCAGCTCTTC,CSGGRDEQLF
TRBV6-4,TRBD1,TRBJ1-2,few,TGTGCCAGCAGTGCCACAGTTGACAGGGGCGGCTACACCTTC,CASSATVDRGGYTF
TRBV5-1,-,TRBJ2-5,few,TGCGCCAGCAGCTTATCGACAGCAAAAGAGACCCAGTACTTC,CASSLSTAKETQYF
TRBV6-6,-,TRBJ2-6,few,TGTGCCAGTACAGGGCCCCCCGGGGCCAACGTCCTGACTTTC,CASTGPPGANVLTF
TRBV10-3,TRBD1,TRBJ1-2,-,TGTGCCATCAGCCCCGACGCCGGGACAGTTAACTATGGCTACACCTTC,CAISPDAGTVNYGYTF
TRBV5-1,-,TRBJ2-3,few,TGCGCCAGCCGGGACACCGCTAGCACAGATACGCAGTATTTT,CASRDTASTDTQYF
TRBV7-9,-,TRBJ1-6,-,TGTGCCAGCGGAGACATAAATTCACCCCTCCACTTT,CASGDINSPLHF
TRBV6-6,-,TRBJ2-5,few,TGTGCCAGCTCCCGGCCAGGGGAGACCCAGTACTTC,CASSRPGETQYF
TRBV30,-,TRBJ1-5,-,TGTGCCTGGAGTGGGCCCGGACCCGGCAATCAGCCCCAGCATTTT,CAWSGPGPGNQPQHF
TRBV4-3,-,TRBJ2-3,-,TGCGCCAGCAGCCAACTACAGAGCGGGTCCCTCACAGATACGCAGTATTTT,CASSQLQSGSLTDTQYF
TRBV5-6,-,TRBJ2-7,many,TGTGCCAGCAGCTTAAACTACGAGCAGTACTTC,CASSLNYEQYF
TRBV7-6,TRBD1,TRBJ2-2,few,TGTGCCTCTCAGGGGGCGCCCATATTAAGTGGGGAGCTGTTTTTT,CASQGAPILSGELFF
TRBV7-2,-,TRBJ2-3,many,TGTGCCAGCAGCTATACAGATACGCAGTATTTT,CASSYTDTQYF
TRBV4-3,-,TRBJ2-6,many,TGCGCCAGCAGCCAACCCTGGGGGGGGCCTGGGGCCAACGTCCTGACTTTC,CASSQPWGGPGANVLTF
TRBV6-5,-,TRBJ1-2,-,TGTGCCAGCAGTTACTCCGGGGGGGCTCATGGCTACACCTTC,CASSYSGGAHGYTF
TRBV18,TRBD1,TRBJ1-3,-,TGTGCCAGCTCACCCAACAGGGGTACCGGAAACACCATATATTTT,CASSPNRGTGNTIYF
TRBV5-1,-,TRBJ2-7,-,TGCGCCAGCAGCTTTATATTGGCAGGGGAGGACGAGCAGTACTTC,CASSFILAGEDEQYF
TRBV11-2,-,TRBJ2-2,few,TGTGCCAGCAACCGCGCGGTGTCGGCGCCCGGGGAGCTGTTTTTT,CASNRAVSAPGELFF
TRBV9,-,TRBJ2-1,-,TGTGCCAGCAGCGTGATGCAGGGAACTAGCTCCTACAATGAGCAGTTCTTC,CASSVMQGTSSYNEQFF
TRBV4-2,-,TRBJ1-2,-,TGTGCCAGCAGCTTGGGCGCTTCTGGCTACACCTTC,CASSLGASGYTF
TRBV7-3,-,TRBJ1-6,few,TGTGCCAGCAGCTTAAGAAAGGATTCACCCCTCCACTTT,CASSLRKDSPLHF
TRBV5-6,TRBD1,TRBJ1-1,few,TGTGCCAGCAGCAACGGACAGGCTATCACTGAAGCTTTCTTT,CASSNGQAITEAFF
TRBV5-1,-,TRBJ2-7,many,TGCGCCAGCAGCTTGGTGGGGCAACAGGAAGGTCGCTACGAGCAGTACTTC,CASSLVGQQEGRYEQYF
TRBV5-6,-,TRBJ2-7,few,TGTGCCAGCAGCCGGATCGGGCTCTACGAGCAGTACTTC,CASSRIGLYEQYF
TRBV18,TRBD1,TRBJ2-5,-,TGTGCCAGCTCACCGGGACAGAGGGAGACCCAGTACTTC,CASSPGQRETQYF
TRBV4-3,TRBD2,TRBJ2-7,-,TGCGCCAGCAGCCAAGATCCCCTAGCGGGAGGGCAAAGCTCCTACGAGCAGTACTTC,CASSQDPLAGGQSSYEQYF
TRBV19,-,TRBJ1-5,-,TGTGCCGCCAGTAGAGGTAGAGCTTTGGATTTT,CAASRGRALDF
TRBV18,-,TRBJ2-7,few,TGTGCCAGCTCACCCGGACAGACCTACGAGCAGTACTTC,CASSPGQTYEQYF
TRBV4-1,-,TRBJ2-5,-,TGCGCCAGCAGCCAAGGGTGGGCCTGGGAGACCCAGTACTTC,CASSQGWAWETQYF
TRBV5-5,TRBD1,TRBJ1-4,-,TGTGCCAGCAGCTTGGTGGCAGGGGGGTTGGAAAAACTGTTTTTT,CASSLVAGGLEKLFF
TRBV7-3,-,TRBJ2-1,few,TGTGCCAGCAGCTCATCTCTAAATGAGCAGTTCTTC,CASSSSLNEQFF
TRBV29-1,-,TRBJ1-2,few,TGCAGCGCTGATACAGGGCTTTATGGCTACACCTTC,CSADTGLYGYTF
TRBV7-8,TRBD2,TRBJ2-1,few,TGTGCCAGCAGCGAGAAAAGACTAGCCAATGAGCAGTTCTTC,CASSEKRLANEQFF
TRBV4-3,TRBD2,TRBJ2-3,-,TGCGCCAGCAGCCAAGATAGGGGTAGCGGGACCCCAGATACGCAGTATTTT,CASSQDRGSGTPDTQYF
TRBV19,TRBD1,TRBJ2-6,-,TGTGCCAGTAGTTTCGGACAGGGTTCCTCTGGGGCCAACGTCCTGACTTTC,CASSFGQGSSGANVLTF
TRBV4-1,-,TRBJ2-3,-,TGCGCCAGCAGCGGGGTAGATACGCAGTATTTT,CASSGVDTQYF
TRBV4-2,TRBD2,TRBJ2-3,-,TGTGCCAGCAGCCCAGGACTAGCGGGGAACACAGATACGCAGTATTTT,CASSPGLAGNTDTQYF
TRBV30,-,TRBJ2-5,few,TGTGCCTGGATCCCGCGGGTTCAAGAGACCCAGTACTTC,CAWIPRVQETQYF
TRBV2,-,TRBJ1-1,few,TGTGCCAGCAGTGGGAGGGGGACATCGAATGAAGCTTTCTTT,CASSGRGTSNEAFF
TRBV18,-,TRBJ2-6,few,TGTGCCAGCTCACCAGGACAGAGAGCTGGGGCCAACGTCCTGACTTTC,CASSPGQRAGANVLTF
TRBV9,TRBD2,TRBJ2-1,few,TGTGCCAGCAGCGTAGGCCCCCTTGGGGGGGATGAGCAGTTCTTC,CASSVGPLGGDEQFF